Listed here are 21 T cell receptor beta chains from one sample, sequenced in a study of early T cells in non-severe SARS-CoV-2 infection. TCRdb itself ran the 5' RACE reads through MiXCR, one entry per CDR3 protein. The profile shows 65,000 to 90,000 distinct CDR3 sequences, roughly an eighth of them singletons. Sequencing input: whole blood. These receptors originate from an adult who was a healthcare worker with PCR-confirmed SARS-CoV-2 infection or an uninfected control (not recorded which).

This clonotype was observed at least ten times. The chain couples TRBV29-1 to TRBJ1-5; D is unclear. Looked up from germline, CDR1 is SQVTM and CDR2 is ANQGSEA. The ends were cut back, 7 bases at V and 0 bases at J, with 13 bases in the middle. The CDR3 is 14 amino acids. The DNA for the CDR3 is TGCAGCGCCCTCTCTGGGGATAGCAATCAGCCCCAGCATTTT. It is translated as CSALSGDSNQPQHF.

This clonotype was seen only a few times. V and J are TRBV29-1 and TRBJ2-5; TRBD1 aligns across 8 bases. Germline loops: CDR1 SQVTM, CDR2 ANQGSEA. The CDR3 runs 13 residues. The V and J ends lost 8 bases and 1 base, in that order; junction bases with no gene match: 6. The CDR3 DNA follows: TGCAGCTCGACCGGGACAGGCCAAGAGACCCAGTACTTC. Amino acids: CSSTGTGQETQYF.

The CDR3 spells CASSQGTIPTRFF. The CDR3 DNA sequence: TGTGCCAGCAGCCAAGGGACTATCCCAACGCGGTTCTTC. The rearrangement uses TRBV14 and TRBJ2-1, with D possibly TRBD2 on 6 matching bases. Trimming cost V 1 base and J 15 bases, with 16 bases left between them. The CDR3 is made up of 13 amino acids. From germline, CDR1 is SGHDN and CDR2 FVKESK.

There are a few counts of this clonotype. The chain carries TRBV2 and TRBJ1-4, with 10 bases that match TRBD1. There are 15 residues in the CDR3. CDR1 and CDR2 (germline): SNHLY, FYNNEI. The V and J ends lost 5 bases and 8 bases, in that order; junction bases with no gene match: 8. CDR3 protein: CASSSRDRGDEKLFF. CDR3 nucleotide sequence: TGTGCCAGCAGTTCGAGGGACAGGGGAGACGAAAAACTGTTTTTT.

The chain carries TRBV7-9 and TRBJ2-7, with TRBD2 matching 7 bases. The CDR3 is 15 amino acids. Trimming cost V 1 base and J 3 bases; bases outside gene matches: 6. The germline V gene encodes CDR1 SEHNR and CDR2 FQNEAQ (reference sequence). This CDR3 reads CASSLVGRAGYEQYF. CDR3 in DNA: TGTGCCAGCAGCTTAGTGGGGAGGGCAGGCTACGAGCAGTACTTC.

The chain recombines TRBV30 with TRBJ2-1, with 8 bases matching TRBD1. With V trimmed by 1 base and J by 6 bases, 2 bases remained unmatched. Germline V gene lookup returns CDR1 GTSNPN and CDR2 SVGIG (reference sequence). The CDR3 loop spans 13 amino acids. CDR3 bases: TGTGCCTGGAGTGGAGGACAGGGCAATGAGCAGTTCTTC. As protein: CAWSGGQGNEQFF.

This clonotype was counted at least ten times. This sequence joins TRBV7-2 and TRBJ2-7; D is perhaps TRBD2 (5 bases). The V gene lost 1 base and the J gene lost 2 bases, with 12 bases spanning the gap. This CDR3 is built from 15 residues. Germline CDR1 SGHTA, CDR2 FQGNSA. CDR3 in DNA: TGTGCCAGCAGCTTAGGGCTAGCCCGGGCCTACGAGCAGTACTTC. It translates to CASSLGLARAYEQYF.

This clonotype was counted many times. The chain joins TRBV6-2 or TRBV6-3 to TRBJ2-2; maybe TRBD2 (5 bases). Germline V gene data show CDR1 as MNHEY and CDR2 as SVGEGT. This CDR3 has 15 amino acids. Trimming removed 3 bases from V and 3 bases from J, with 11 bases in between. CDR3: CASSYPGLHTGELFF. CDR3 in DNA: TGTGCCAGCAGTTATCCAGGACTCCACACCGGGGAGCTGTTTTTT.

On this clonotype: A much more abundant neighbour one base away suggests this may be a read error. V gene TRBV27 combines with J gene TRBJ2-1; the D is unclear. Germline CDR1 reads MNHEY; CDR2 reads SMNVEV (reference sequence). The CDR3 totals 14 residues. Trimming took off 8 bases at V and 1 base at J, with 12 bases between the two ends. The CDR3 sequence: CASCVGTSYNEQFF. In DNA, the CDR3 is TGTGCCAGCTGTGTGGGTACTTCCTACAATGAGCAGTTCTTC.

This clonotype was picked up many times. The chain has TRBV6-5 and TRBJ1-6; D is uncertain. The CDR3 sequence is 12 residues long. The V gene lost 6 bases and the J gene lost 13 bases, with 13 bases spanning the gap. Germline CDR1 MNHEY, CDR2 SVGAGI. The CDR3 coding sequence is TGTGCCAGCAGCAACTCTGGGAGGCCCCTCCACTTT. It encodes CASSNSGRPLHF.

This clonotype was seen a few times. This CDR3 reads CASSTGPSEQYF. CDR3 coding DNA: TGTGCCAGTAGTACAGGCCCCTCCGAGCAGTACTTC. The chain has TRBV19 and TRBJ2-7; D not certain. V dropped 4 bases and J dropped 6 bases, with 10 bases sitting between them. This CDR3 is built from 12 residues. CDR1 and CDR2 from the germline V gene are LNHDA and SQIVND (reference sequence).

This clonotype has only a few counts. The chain carries TRBV6-4 and TRBJ1-6, with unresolved D. Germline CDR1 and CDR2: MRHNA and SNTAGT. The CDR3 loop spans 14 amino acids. V lost 4 bases to trimming and J lost 7 bases, with 11 bases between them. The CDR3 coding sequence is TGTGCCAGCAGTGTCGGCGTTTCAAATTCACCCCTCCACTTT. Residues: CASSVGVSNSPLHF.

The chain couples TRBV14 to TRBJ2-7, with a weak D call TRBD2 (6 bases). The germline CDR1 and CDR2 sequences are SGHDN and FVKESK. The CDR3 spans 14 residues. Trimming removed 4 bases from V and 6 bases from J, with 16 bases in between. CDR3 in DNA: TGTGCCAGCAGCCCTTGGTACGGGGGAGGCGAGCAGTACTTC. Protein: CASSPWYGGGEQYF.

This clonotype has a count of ten or more. The chain carries TRBV18 and TRBJ1-1; the match to TRBD1 covers 7 bases. The ends lost 3 bases at V and 12 bases at J; junction bases unmatched: 16. This CDR3 spans 15 amino acids. Per the germline V gene, CDR1 is KGHSH and CDR2 is LQKENI. The CDR3 here is CASSPREDWTGESFF. The CDR3 DNA reads TGTGCCAGCTCACCGCGAGAGGACTGGACAGGAGAATCTTTCTTT.

At least ten counts were recorded for this clonotype. V is TRBV11-3 and J is TRBJ2-7; D is possibly TRBD1 or TRBD2 (5 bases each). The CDR3 consists of 16 residues. V gave up 1 base and J gave up 2 bases, with 15 bases separating them. Per the germline V gene, CDR1 is SGHNT and CDR2 is YENEEA. The CDR3 sequence is CASSLGGLASTYEQYF. CDR3 in DNA: TGTGCCAGCAGCTTAGGGGGGTTGGCCTCAACCTACGAGCAGTACTTC. Full variable domain (outside the CDR3, taken from reference TRBV11-3 and TRBJ2-7): EAGVVQSPRYKIIEKKQPVAFWCNPISGHNTLYWYLQNLGQGPELLIRYENEEAVDDSQLPKDRFSAERLKGVDSTLKIQPAELGDSAVYLCASSLGGLASTYEQYFGPGTRLTVT.

The gene calls are TRBV19 and TRBJ2-2, with 11 bases matching TRBD2. The V and J ends lost 5 bases and 1 base, in that order; junction bases with no gene match: 12. Per the germline V gene, CDR1 is LNHDA and CDR2 is SQIVND (reference sequence). The CDR3 spans 19 residues. CDR3 protein: CASSFIRDSGRGNTGELFF. For the CDR3, the DNA is TGTGCCAGTAGTTTTATACGGGATAGCGGGAGGGGGAACACCGGGGAGCTGTTTTTT.

CDR3 region: CASSFQERGYTF. The CDR3 coding sequence is TGTGCCAGCAGCTTTCAGGAACGGGGCTACACCTTC. The J gene is TRBJ1-2, the V gene TRBV7-9; D unclear. In germline, CDR1 is SEHNR, CDR2 FQNEAQ (reference sequence). Trimming cost V 3 bases and J 8 bases, with 10 bases left between them. The CDR3 has 12 residues.

This clonotype was picked up a small number of times. This chain links TRBV12-3 or TRBV12-4 with TRBJ1-6; perhaps TRBD1 as D (6 bases). The V gene lost 8 bases and the J gene lost 10 bases, with 9 bases spanning the gap. This CDR3 is 11 amino acids long. The CDR3 region is CASRGHSPLHF. The CDR3 DNA sequence: TGTGCCAGCCGGGGGCACTCACCCCTCCACTTT.

DNA of the CDR3: TGTGCCAGCAGCTTAGTCGGGAGCAACACCGGGGAGCTGTTTTTT. Protein product: CASSLVGSNTGELFF. The chain carries TRBV7-9 and TRBJ2-2, with D possibly matching TRBD2 (6 bases). The germline gives CDR1 SEHNR, CDR2 FQNEAQ (reference sequence). V was trimmed by 1 base and J by 2 bases, leaving 8 bases between them. There are 15 residues in the CDR3.

This clonotype was counted ten times or more. V gene TRBV3-1 combines with J gene TRBJ2-5; no clear D gene. The V gene lost 4 bases and the J gene lost 7 bases, with 10 bases spanning the gap. Looked up from germline, CDR1 is LGHDT and CDR2 is YNNKEL (reference sequence). The CDR3 is made up of 12 amino acids. This CDR3 is CASSLQTGTQYF. The DNA of the CDR3 is TGTGCCAGCAGCCTCCAGACGGGGACCCAGTACTTC.

The table lists this clonotype with a few counts. J is TRBJ2-1 and V is TRBV7-6; weak D call: TRBD2 (5 bases). The CDR3 contains 15 residues. Germline V gene sequence: CDR1 SGHVS, CDR2 FNYEAQ. Trimming removed 5 bases from V and 2 bases from J, with 13 bases in between. CDR3 bases: TGTGCCAGCAGCCCCGAGAGCGGAGCCTACAATGAGCAGTTCTTC. This codes for CASSPESGAYNEQFF.